This record looks at one TCR beta chain sequence and its context. Germline CDR1 SQVTM, CDR2 ANQGSEA. CDR3 length: 12 amino acids. Trimming took off 2 bases at V and 4 bases at J, with 8 bases between the two ends. Repertoires were generated with immunoSEQ multiplex PCR, while TCRdb's copy carries only in-frame clones and drops some. The table lists some 16,000 clones, about four fifths of them singletons. The sample belongs to a study of OX40 agonist ivuxolimab in advanced cancers. The sequences come from CD4+ or CD8+ T cells sorted from blood, collected in a trial of the OX40 agonist ivuxolimab. This sequence joins TRBV29-1 and TRBJ1-2; D gene unclear. This TCR came from an adult with an advanced solid tumor such as melanoma, head and neck, liver or kidney cancer. Here the CDR3 reads CSVEQEIYGYTF. As DNA, the CDR3 is TGCAGCGTTGAACAGGAGATCTATGGCTACACCTTC.